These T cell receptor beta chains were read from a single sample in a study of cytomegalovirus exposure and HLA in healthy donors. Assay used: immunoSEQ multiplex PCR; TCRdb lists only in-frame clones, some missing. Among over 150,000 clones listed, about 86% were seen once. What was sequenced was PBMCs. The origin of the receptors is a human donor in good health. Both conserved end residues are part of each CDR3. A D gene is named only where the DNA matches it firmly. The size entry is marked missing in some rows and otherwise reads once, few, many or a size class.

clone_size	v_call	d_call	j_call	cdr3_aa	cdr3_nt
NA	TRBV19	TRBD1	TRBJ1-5	CASSIQGAVGDQPQHF	TGTGCCAGTAGTATTCAGGGGGCGGTAGGCGATCAGCCCCAGCATTTT
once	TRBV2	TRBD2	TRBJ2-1	CASIGQHSGRAYNEQFF	TGTGCCAGTATCGGCCAACACAGCGGGAGGGCCTACAATGAGCAGTTCTTC
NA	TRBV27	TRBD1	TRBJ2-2	CASSQLQGKADTGELFF	TGTGCCAGCAGTCAACTACAGGGGAAGGCGGACACCGGGGAGCTGTTTTTT
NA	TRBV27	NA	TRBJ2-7	CASSSPSEGTYEQYF	TGTGCCAGCAGTTCGCCCAGTGAGGGAACCTACGAGCAGTACTTC
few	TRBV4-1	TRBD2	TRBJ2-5	CASSVLSGRGETQYF	TGCGCCAGCAGTGTCCTTAGCGGGAGAGGGGAGACCCAGTACTTC
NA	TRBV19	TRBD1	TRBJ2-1	CASSMDRRSYNEQFF	TGTGCCAGTAGTATGGACAGGCGCAGCTACAATGAGCAGTTCTTC
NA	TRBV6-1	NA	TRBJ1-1	CASSPQGLLNTEAFF	TGTGCCAGCAGTCCCCAGGGGCTTTTGAACACTGAAGCTTTCTTT
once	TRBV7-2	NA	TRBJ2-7	CASSLSSRNSYEQYF	TGTGCCAGCAGCTTAAGTAGCCGAAACTCCTACGAGCAGTACTTC
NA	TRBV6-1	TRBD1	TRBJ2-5	CASSEWLPTGMGETQYF	TGTGCCAGCAGTGAATGGTTACCGACAGGGATGGGGGAGACCCAGTACTTC
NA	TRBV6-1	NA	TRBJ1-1	CASSEYWSPNTEAFF	TGTGCCAGCAGTGAATATTGGAGTCCCAACACTGAAGCTTTCTTT
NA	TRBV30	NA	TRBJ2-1	CAWSVQGGTEQFF	TGTGCCTGGAGTGTACAGGGGGGGACTGAGCAGTTCTTC
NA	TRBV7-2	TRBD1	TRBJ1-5	CASIHRQGLRYGNQPQHF	TGTGCCAGCATACACAGACAGGGGTTGCGATATGGCAATCAGCCCCAGCATTTT
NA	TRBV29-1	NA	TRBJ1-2	CSVVGRLKIPPGYTF	TGCAGCGTTGTCGGCAGGCTCAAAATCCCCCCTGGCTACACCTTC
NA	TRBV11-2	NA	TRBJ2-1	CASSLGSVRQFF	TGTGCCAGCAGCTTAGGGAGTGTACGGCAGTTCTTC
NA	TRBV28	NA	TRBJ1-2	CASSGLLSPGYRYGYTF	TGTGCCAGCAGTGGTCTACTCTCCCCCGGATACAGATATGGCTACACCTTC
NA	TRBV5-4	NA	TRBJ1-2	CASHLGGGDYGYTF	TGTGCCAGCCACTTGGGGGGGGGCGACTATGGCTACACCTTC
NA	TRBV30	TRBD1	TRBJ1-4	CAWRGTGGKSEKLFF	TGTGCCTGGAGGGGGACAGGGGGAAAGAGTGAAAAACTGTTTTTT
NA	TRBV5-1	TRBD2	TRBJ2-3	CASSLGRGAGADTQYF	TGCGCCAGCAGCTTAGGCCGAGGAGCGGGAGCCGATACGCAGTATTTT
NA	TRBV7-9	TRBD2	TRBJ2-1	CASKAGGLVPYNEQFF	TGTGCCAGCAAAGCGGGGGGATTAGTACCCTACAATGAGCAGTTCTTC
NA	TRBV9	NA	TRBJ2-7	CASSVGDKSSYEQYF	TGTGCCAGCAGCGTAGGGGACAAGAGCTCCTACGAGCAGTACTTC
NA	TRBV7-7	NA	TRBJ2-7	CASSLNQQTYEQYF	TGTGCTAGCAGCTTAAACCAACAGACCTACGAGCAGTACTTC
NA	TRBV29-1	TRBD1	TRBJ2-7	CSVETGGGYEQYF	TGCAGCGTGGAGACAGGGGGCGGCTACGAGCAGTACTTC
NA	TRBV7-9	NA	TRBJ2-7	CASRRLGTPTYEQYF	TGTGCCAGCAGACGCCTAGGGACTCCGACCTACGAGCAGTACTTC
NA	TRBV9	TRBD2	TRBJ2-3	CASSVALAADTQYF	TGTGCCAGCAGCGTAGCACTAGCGGCGGATACGCAGTATTTT
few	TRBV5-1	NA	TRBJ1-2	CASSGDFHGYTF	TGCGCCAGCAGCGGTGACTTCCATGGCTACACCTTC
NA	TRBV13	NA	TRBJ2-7	CASSLVSSSYEQYF	TGTGCCAGCAGCTTAGTGTCGAGCTCCTACGAGCAGTACTTC
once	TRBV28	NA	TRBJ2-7	CASSRRGSSYEQYF	TGTGCCAGCAGTCGCAGGGGCTCGTCCTACGAGCAGTACTTC
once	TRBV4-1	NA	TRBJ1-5	CASSQENRASNQPQHF	TGCGCCAGCAGCCAAGAGAACAGGGCTAGCAATCAGCCCCAGCATTTT
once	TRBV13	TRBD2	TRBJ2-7	CASSSLGAGAYEQYF	TGTGCCAGCAGCTCCCTCGGAGCGGGGGCCTACGAGCAGTACTTC
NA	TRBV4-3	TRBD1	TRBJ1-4	CASSQDGPGGNEKLFF	TGCGCCAGCAGCCAAGATGGTCCAGGGGGTAATGAAAAACTGTTTTTT
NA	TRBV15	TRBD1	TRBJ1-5	CATSRPGTAYSNQPQHF	TGTGCCACCAGCAGACCTGGGACAGCGTATAGCAATCAGCCCCAGCATTTT
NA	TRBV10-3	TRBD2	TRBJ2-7	CAISGGLAEDHEQYF	TGTGCCATCAGTGGGGGACTAGCGGAGGACCACGAGCAGTACTTC
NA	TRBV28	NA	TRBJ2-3	CASSRESSTDTQYF	TGTGCCAGCAGCCGGGAGTCTAGCACAGATACGCAGTATTTT
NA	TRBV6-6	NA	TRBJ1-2	CASSPGYGYTF	TGTGCCAGCAGCCCCGGCTATGGCTACACCTTC
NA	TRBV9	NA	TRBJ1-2	CASSVAGASRGNYGYTF	TGTGCCAGCAGCGTAGCGGGCGCTTCCAGGGGTAACTATGGCTACACCTTC
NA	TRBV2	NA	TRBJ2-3	CASSEPQGDTQYF	TGTGCCAGCAGTGAACCCCAGGGAGATACGCAGTATTTT
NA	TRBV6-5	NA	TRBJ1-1	CASRVTGTNTEAFF	TGTGCCAGCAGAGTTACAGGGACCAACACTGAAGCTTTCTTT
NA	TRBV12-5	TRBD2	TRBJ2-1	CASGIDFLAGGSYNEQFF	TGTGCTAGTGGTATCGATTTTTTAGCGGGGGGATCCTACAATGAGCAGTTCTTC
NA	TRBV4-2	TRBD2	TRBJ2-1	CASSRRVAGGSSYNEQFF	TGTGCCAGCAGCCGGAGGGTAGCGGGAGGGAGCTCCTACAATGAGCAGTTCTTC
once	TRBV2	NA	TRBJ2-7	CASSVRGLEQYF	TGTGCCAGCAGTGTGCGGGGTCTCGAGCAGTACTTC
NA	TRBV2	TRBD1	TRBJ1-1	CATKVSRGMNTEAFF	TGTGCCACCAAGGTTAGCAGGGGGATGAACACTGAAGCTTTCTTT
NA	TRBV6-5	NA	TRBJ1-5	CASSSLRRDQPQHF	TGTGCCAGCAGTTCCCTTCGTCGGGATCAGCCCCAGCATTTT